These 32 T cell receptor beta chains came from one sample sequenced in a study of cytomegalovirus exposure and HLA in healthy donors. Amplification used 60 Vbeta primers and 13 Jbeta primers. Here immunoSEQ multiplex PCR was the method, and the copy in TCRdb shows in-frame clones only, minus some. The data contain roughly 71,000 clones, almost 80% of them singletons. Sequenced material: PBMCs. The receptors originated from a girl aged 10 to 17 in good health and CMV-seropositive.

CDR3 nucleotides: TGCGCCAGCAGCCGGGTCGGAGGATCGGGAAACACCATATATTTT. It encodes CASSRVGGSGNTIYF. V usage is TRBV4-1 and J usage is TRBJ1-3, with D unclear. The CDR3 runs 15 residues. Germline CDR1 and CDR2: MGHRA and YSYEKL. V gave up 4 bases and J gave up 4 bases, with 14 bases separating them.

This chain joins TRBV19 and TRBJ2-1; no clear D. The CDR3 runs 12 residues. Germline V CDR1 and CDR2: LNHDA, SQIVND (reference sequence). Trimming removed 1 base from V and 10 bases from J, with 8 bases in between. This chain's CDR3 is CASSIGVMEQFF. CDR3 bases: TGTGCCAGTAGTATAGGAGTGATGGAGCAGTTCTTC.

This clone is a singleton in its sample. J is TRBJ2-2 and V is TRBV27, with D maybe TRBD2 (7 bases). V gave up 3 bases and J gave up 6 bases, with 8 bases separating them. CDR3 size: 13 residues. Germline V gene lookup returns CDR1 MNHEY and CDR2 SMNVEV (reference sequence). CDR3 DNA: TGTGCCAGCAGTTTCGGGGGGCCCGGGGAGCTGTTTTTT. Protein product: CASSFGGPGELFF.

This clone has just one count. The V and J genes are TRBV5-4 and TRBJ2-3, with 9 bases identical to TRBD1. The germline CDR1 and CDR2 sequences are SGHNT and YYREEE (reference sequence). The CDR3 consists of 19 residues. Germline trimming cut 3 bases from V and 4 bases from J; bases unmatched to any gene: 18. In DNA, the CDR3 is TGTGCCAGCAGCTCGCCAACCTCTCTGGGGACAGGGCTCGCAGATACGCAGTATTTT. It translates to CASSSPTSLGTGLADTQYF.

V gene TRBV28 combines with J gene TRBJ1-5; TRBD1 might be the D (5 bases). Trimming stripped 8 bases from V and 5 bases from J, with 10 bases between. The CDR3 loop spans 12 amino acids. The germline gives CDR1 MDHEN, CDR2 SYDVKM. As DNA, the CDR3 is TGTGCCAGCTCCGGGGGGGATCAGCCCCAGCATTTT. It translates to CASSGGDQPQHF.

As DNA, the CDR3 is TGTGCCAGCAGTTACTCTCTACAAGGCGGCTATGGCTACACCTTC. Translating it yields CASSYSLQGGYGYTF. The rearrangement uses TRBV6-5 and TRBJ1-2; no clear D gene. V dropped 0 bases and J dropped 4 bases, with 12 bases sitting between them. The CDR3 runs 15 residues. From germline, CDR1 is MNHEY and CDR2 SVGAGI.

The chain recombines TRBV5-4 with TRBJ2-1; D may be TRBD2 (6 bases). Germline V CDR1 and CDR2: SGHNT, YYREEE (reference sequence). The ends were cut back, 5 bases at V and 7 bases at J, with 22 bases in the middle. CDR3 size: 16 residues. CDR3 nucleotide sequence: TGTGCCAGCAGGGATGGGACTCCCTTTGTGGGAAATGAGCAGTTCTTC. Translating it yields CASRDGTPFVGNEQFF.

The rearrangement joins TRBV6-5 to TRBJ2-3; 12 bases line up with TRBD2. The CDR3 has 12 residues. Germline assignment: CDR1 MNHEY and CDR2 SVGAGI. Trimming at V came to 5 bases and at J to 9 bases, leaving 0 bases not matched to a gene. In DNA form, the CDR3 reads TGTGCCAGCAGTCTAGCGGGAGGGACGCAGTATTTT. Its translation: CASSLAGGTQYF.

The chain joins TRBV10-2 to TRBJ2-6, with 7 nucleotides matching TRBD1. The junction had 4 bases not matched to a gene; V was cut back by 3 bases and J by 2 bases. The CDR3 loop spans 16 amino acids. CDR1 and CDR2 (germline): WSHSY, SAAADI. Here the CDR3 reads CASSDLGGAGANVLTF. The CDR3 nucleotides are TGCGCCAGCAGTGATTTAGGGGGCGCTGGGGCCAACGTCCTGACTTTC.

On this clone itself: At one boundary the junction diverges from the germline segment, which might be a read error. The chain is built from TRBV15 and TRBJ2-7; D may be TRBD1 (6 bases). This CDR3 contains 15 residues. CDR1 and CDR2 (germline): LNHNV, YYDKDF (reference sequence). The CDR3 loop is CAISDPAGVSYEQYF. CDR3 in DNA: TGTGCCATCAGCGACCCGGCAGGGGTATCCTACGAGCAGTACTTC. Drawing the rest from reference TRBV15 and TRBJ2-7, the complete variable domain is DAMVIQNPRYQVTQFGKPVTLSCSQTLNHNVMYWYQQKSSQAPKLLFHYYDKDFNNEADTPDNFQSRRPNTSFCFLDIRSPGLGDTAMYLCAISDPAGVSYEQYFGPGTRLTVT.

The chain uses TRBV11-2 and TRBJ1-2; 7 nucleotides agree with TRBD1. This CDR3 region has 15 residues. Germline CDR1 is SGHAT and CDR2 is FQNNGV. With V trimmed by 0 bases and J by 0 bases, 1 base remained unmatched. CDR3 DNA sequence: TGTGCCAGCAGCTTAGAGGGGACAGCTAACTATGGCTACACCTTC. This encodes CASSLEGTANYGYTF.

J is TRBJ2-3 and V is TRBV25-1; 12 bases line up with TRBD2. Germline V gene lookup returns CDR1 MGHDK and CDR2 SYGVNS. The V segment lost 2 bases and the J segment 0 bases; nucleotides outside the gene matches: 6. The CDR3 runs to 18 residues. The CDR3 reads CASSEQTSGRPSTDTQYF. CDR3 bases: TGTGCCAGCAGTGAACAGACTAGCGGGAGACCAAGCACAGATACGCAGTATTTT.

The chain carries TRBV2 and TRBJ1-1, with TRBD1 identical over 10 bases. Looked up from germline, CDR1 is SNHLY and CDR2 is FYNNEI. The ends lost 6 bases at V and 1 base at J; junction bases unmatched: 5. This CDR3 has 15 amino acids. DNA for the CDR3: TGTGCCAGCAGGCTCAGGACAGGGGGGAACACTGAAGCTTTCTTT. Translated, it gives CASRLRTGGNTEAFF.

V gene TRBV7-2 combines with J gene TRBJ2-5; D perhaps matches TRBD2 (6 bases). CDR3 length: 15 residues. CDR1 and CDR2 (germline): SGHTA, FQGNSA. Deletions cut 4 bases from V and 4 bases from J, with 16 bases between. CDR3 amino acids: CASSSTGGYGETQYF. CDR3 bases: TGTGCCAGCAGCTCCACCGGAGGGTATGGAGAGACCCAGTACTTC.

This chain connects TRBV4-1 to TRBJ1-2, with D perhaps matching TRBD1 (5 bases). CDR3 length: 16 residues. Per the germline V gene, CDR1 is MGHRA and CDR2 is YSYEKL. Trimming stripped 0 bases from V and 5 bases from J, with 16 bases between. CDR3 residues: CASSQDREEGPYGYTF. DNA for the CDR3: TGCGCCAGCAGCCAAGATCGCGAGGAGGGACCATATGGCTACACCTTC.

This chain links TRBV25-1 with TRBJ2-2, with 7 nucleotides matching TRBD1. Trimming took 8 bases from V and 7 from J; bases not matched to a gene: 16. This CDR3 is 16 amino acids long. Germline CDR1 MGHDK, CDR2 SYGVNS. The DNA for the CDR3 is TGTGCCAGCCGCGCTTTTGGTCACAGGGGAGACGGGGAGCTGTTTTTT. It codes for CASRAFGHRGDGELFF.

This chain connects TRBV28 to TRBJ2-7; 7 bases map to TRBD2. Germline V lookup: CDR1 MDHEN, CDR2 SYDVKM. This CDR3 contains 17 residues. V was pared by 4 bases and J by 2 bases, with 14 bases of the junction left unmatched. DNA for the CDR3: TGTGCCAGCAGTTCTATCGGGGGGACCGGGCATCCCTACGAGCAGTACTTC. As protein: CASSSIGGTGHPYEQYF.

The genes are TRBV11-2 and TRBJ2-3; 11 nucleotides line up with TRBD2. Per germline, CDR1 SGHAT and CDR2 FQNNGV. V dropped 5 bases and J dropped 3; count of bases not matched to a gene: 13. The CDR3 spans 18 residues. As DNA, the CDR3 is TGTGCCAGCAGCCGGGGGACTAGCGGCCCCTGGGGAACAGATACGCAGTATTTT. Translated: CASSRGTSGPWGTDTQYF.

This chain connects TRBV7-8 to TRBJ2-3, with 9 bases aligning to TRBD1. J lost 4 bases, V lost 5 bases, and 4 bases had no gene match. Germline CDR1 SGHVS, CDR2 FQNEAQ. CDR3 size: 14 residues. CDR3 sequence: CASSLGTGPDTQYF. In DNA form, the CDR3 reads TGTGCCAGCAGCCTTGGGACAGGGCCAGATACGCAGTATTTT.

The CDR3 coding sequence is TGTGCCAGCAGTTACACAAGGGGTGGGGAGACCCAGTACTTC. It translates to CASSYTRGGETQYF. The chain has TRBV6-5 and TRBJ2-5; D might be TRBD1 (5 bases). Germline V lookup: CDR1 MNHEY, CDR2 SVGAGI. This CDR3 region has 14 residues. Trimming took off 2 bases at V and 5 bases at J, with 12 bases between the two ends.

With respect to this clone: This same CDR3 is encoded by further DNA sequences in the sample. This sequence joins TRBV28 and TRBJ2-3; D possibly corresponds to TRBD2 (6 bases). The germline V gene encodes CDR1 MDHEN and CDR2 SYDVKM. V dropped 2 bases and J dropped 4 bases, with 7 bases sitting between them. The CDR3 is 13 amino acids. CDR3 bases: TGTGCCAGCAGTTTACGACTAGCAGATACGCAGTATTTT. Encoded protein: CASSLRLADTQYF.

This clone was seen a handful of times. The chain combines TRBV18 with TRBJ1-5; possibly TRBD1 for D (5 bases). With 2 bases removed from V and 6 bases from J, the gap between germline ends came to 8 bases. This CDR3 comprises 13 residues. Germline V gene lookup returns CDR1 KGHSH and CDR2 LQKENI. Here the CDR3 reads CASSPEQGQPQHF. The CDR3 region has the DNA TGTGCCAGCTCACCAGAGCAGGGTCAGCCCCAGCATTTT. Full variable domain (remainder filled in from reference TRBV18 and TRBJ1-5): NAGVMQNPRHLVRRRGQEARLRCSPMKGHSHVYWYRQLPEEGLKFMVYLQKENIIDESGMPKERFSAEFPKEGPSILRIQQVVRGDSAAYFCASSPEQGQPQHFGDGTRLSIL.

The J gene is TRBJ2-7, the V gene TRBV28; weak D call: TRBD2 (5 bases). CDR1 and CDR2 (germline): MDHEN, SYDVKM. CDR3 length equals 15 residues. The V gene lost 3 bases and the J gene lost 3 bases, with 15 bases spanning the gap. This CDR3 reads CASSFIRAEIYEQYF. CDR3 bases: TGTGCCAGCAGTTTTATACGAGCGGAAATCTACGAGCAGTACTTC.

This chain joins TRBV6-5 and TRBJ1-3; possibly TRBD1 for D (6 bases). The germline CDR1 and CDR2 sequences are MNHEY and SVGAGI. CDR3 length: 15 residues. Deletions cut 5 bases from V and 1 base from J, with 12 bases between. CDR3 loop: CASSQGTGSGNTIYF. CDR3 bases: TGTGCCAGCAGTCAAGGCACAGGGTCTGGAAACACCATATATTTT.

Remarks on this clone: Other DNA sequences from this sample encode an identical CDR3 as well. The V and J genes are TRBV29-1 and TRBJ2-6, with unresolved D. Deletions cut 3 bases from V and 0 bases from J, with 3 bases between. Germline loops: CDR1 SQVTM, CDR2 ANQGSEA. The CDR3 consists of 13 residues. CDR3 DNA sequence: TGCAGCGTTGATAACTCTGGGGCCAACGTCCTGACTTTC. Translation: CSVDNSGANVLTF.

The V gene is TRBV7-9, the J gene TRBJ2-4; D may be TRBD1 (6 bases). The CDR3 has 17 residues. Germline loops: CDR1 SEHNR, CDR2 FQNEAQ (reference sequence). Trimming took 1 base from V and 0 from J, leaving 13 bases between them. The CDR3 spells CASSLGHQGLAKNIQYF. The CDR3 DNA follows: TGTGCCAGCAGCTTAGGACATCAGGGGCTAGCCAAAAACATTCAGTACTTC.

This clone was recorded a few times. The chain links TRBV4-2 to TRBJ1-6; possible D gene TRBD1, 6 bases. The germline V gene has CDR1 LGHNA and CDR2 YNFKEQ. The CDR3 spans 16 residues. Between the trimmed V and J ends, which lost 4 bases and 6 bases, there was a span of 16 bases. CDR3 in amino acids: CASSPEATGLNSPLHF. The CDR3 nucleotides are TGTGCCAGCAGCCCTGAGGCAACAGGGCTTAATTCACCCCTCCACTTT.

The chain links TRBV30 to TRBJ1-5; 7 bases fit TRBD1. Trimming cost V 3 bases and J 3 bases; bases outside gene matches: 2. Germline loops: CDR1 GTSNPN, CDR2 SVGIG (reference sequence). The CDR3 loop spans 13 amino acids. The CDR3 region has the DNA TGTGCCTGGAGAGGGACAGTCAATCAGCCCCAGCATTTT. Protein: CAWRGTVNQPQHF.

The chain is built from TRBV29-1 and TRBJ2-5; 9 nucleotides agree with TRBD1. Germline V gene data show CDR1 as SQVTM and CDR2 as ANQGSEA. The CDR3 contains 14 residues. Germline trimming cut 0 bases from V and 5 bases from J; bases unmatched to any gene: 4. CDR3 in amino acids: CSVEDRTGVETQYF. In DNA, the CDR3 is TGCAGCGTTGAAGACCGGACAGGGGTCGAGACCCAGTACTTC.

This CDR3 reads CASSQLQVGTSGSYEQYF. The DNA of the CDR3 is TGCGCCAGCAGCCAACTGCAGGTCGGTACTAGCGGCTCCTACGAGCAGTACTTC. This rearrangement joins TRBV4-1 to TRBJ2-7; 8 bases are shared with TRBD2. The CDR3 loop spans 18 amino acids. V dropped 2 bases and J dropped 0; count of bases not matched to a gene: 12. Germline CDR1 reads MGHRA; CDR2 reads YSYEKL.

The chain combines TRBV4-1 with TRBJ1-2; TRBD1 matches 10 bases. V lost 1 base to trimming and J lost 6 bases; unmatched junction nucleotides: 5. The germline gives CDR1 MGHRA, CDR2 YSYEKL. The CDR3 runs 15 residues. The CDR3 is CASSQGGQGENGYTF. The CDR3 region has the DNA TGCGCCAGCAGCCAAGGCGGACAGGGGGAAAATGGCTACACCTTC.

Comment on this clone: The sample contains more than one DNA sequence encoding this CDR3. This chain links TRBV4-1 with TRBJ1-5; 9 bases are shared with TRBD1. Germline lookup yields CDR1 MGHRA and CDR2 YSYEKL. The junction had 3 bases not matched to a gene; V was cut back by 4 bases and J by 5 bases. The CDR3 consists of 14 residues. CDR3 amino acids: CASSRDRGDQPQHF. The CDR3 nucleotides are TGCGCCAGCAGCCGAGACAGGGGGGATCAGCCCCAGCATTTT.